This T cell receptor (beta chain) appears in the sequencing data of a study of CD8 T cells in Susac syndrome (dated by TCRdb to the late 2010s). Study-wide context: Whether CD8+ T cell activation and differentiation in Susac syndrome was antigen driven was tested using repertoire sequencing. CD8+ T cell repertoire clonality was compared between approximately 12 healthy donors, approximately 14 Susac syndrome patients and around 15 multiple sclerosis patients. The research as a whole found: The TCR sequencing and HLA analysis was acknowledged to have included a relatively small number of individuals.

RNA was extracted using the RNeasy kit, and about 0.45 to 1 microgram was reverse transcribed with random hexamers. The immunoSEQ multiplex PCR assay, covering 54 Vbeta and 13 Jbeta segments, was used to amplify TCR beta CDR3 regions. To correct PCR amplification bias, a synthetic template baseline was used for both primer optimization and computational correction. The study's processing was this. Reads were annotated to V, D and J genes per IMGT and analyzed with immunoSEQ Analyzer, keeping only productive sequences. Clonality was calculated as one minus the Shannon entropy normalized by log2 of the number of productive unique sequences. For each patient and control, public and private clones were evaluated within the 100 most prevalent clones. A clone was defined as Susac-specific if it was absent from the healthy and MS cohorts, from more than 850 published viral clones and from other ImmuneACCESS disease sequences. In TCRdb, the public reads were trimmed at Q25 with fastp and aligned with MiXCR, with productive beta chains retained. Each entry is one CDR3 protein sequence, shown with its most common DNA and genes. These V and J calls are TCRdb output, not the study's own analysis. Recorded for this sample are some 52,000 distinct CDR3 sequences; around 93% of them occurred a single time. Clones ranked in the top ten supply 0.5% to 0.6% of the sample.

There are 14 amino acids in the CDR3, from cysteine to phenylalanine inclusive. The retained sequence is limited to the CDR3, 42 bases, with the frame set at the first base. Based on the germline V gene (reference sequence), the CDR1 and CDR2 sequences are DFQATT and SNEGSKA. About this clonotype: The antigen this receptor binds is unknown. Relative to the germline gene, one junction end is altered; a read error may explain this.

High-throughput TCR beta sequencing profiled peripheral blood CD8+ and CD4+ T cells from healthy donors, Susac syndrome patients and multiple sclerosis patients. Multiple sclerosis controls were treatment-naive patients with stable or active relapsing-remitting disease fulfilling revised McDonald criteria. Bulk CD8+ and CD4+ T cells were purified magnetically by negative isolation, whereas CD8+ TEMRA cells were enriched by FACS. Blood was drawn into EDTA tubes, processed within 24 hours, and PBMCs were isolated by density gradient centrifugation. PBMCs destined for TCR sequencing were cryopreserved in liquid nitrogen and later thawed in a 37 °C water bath. Purity of sorted or isolated CD4+, CD8+ and CD8+ TEMRA cells was at least 90%.

This clonotype was sampled from a human donor with multiple sclerosis. The chain links TRBV20-1 with TRBJ2-1; 5 matching bases give a weak D call of TRBD2. Sequencing was carried out using CD8+ T cells from PBMCs. The bases are TGCAGTGCAAGAGGGATGAGCTCCTACAATGAGCAGTTCTTC. Its amino acids are CSARGMSSYNEQFF.